Presented here are 7 T cell receptor beta chains from one specimen sequenced in a study of regulatory T cells in long-lasting Graves disease. According to the study, TCR beta libraries were built with iRepertoire HTBI primers and CDR3-region Arm-PCR. Using its own MiXCR run on the multiplex PCR reads, TCRdb lists one record per CDR3 protein. The sample yields 300,000 to 500,000 distinct CDR3 sequences, less than 25% seen once. Time point given: persistent/refractory GD, antithyroid drugs over 5 years with positive TRAb. PBMC RNA was the source of the TCR library. The source was peripheral blood mononuclear cells (PBMCs), collected when the disease was refractory, from a patient treated with antithyroid drugs. Receptors originate from a female donor with Graves disease.

For this clonotype: Germline is not matched at one junction end, which may reflect a read error. The chain uses TRBV12-3 or TRBV12-4 and TRBJ2-7, with 9 bases lining up with TRBD2. The CDR3 contains 13 residues. The CDR3 here is CASSFILAGPWDF. The CDR3 bases are TGTGCCAGCAGTTTTATCCTAGCGGGACCCTGGGACTTC.

This clonotype was picked up many times. CDR3 nucleotide sequence: TGTGCCAGCAAGGCGGTGGTCTACGAGCAGTACTTC. Translated: CASKAVVYEQYF. The V and J genes are TRBV12-3 or TRBV12-4 and TRBJ2-7; no definite D call. This CDR3 is 12 amino acids long. V gave up 7 bases and J gave up 3 bases, with 10 bases separating them.

At least ten counts were recorded for this clonotype. The V and J genes are TRBV7-6 and TRBJ2-5; D may correspond to TRBD1 or TRBD2 (6 bases each). CDR3 length: 15 amino acids. V lost 7 bases and J lost 1, with 16 bases in between. CDR1 is SGHVS, CDR2 FNYEAQ, per germline. This CDR3 is CASTAGGASQETQYF. DNA for the CDR3: TGTGCCAGCACCGCCGGGGGCGCTTCCCAAGAGACCCAGTACTTC.

This clonotype has at least ten counts. The chain joins TRBV2 to TRBJ1-2, with TRBD1 as a possible D gene (5 bases). Germline V CDR1 and CDR2: SNHLY, FYNNEI. Deletions cut 6 bases from V and 1 base from J, with 15 bases between. The length of the CDR3 is 15 residues. The CDR3 region is CASRPMAGLNYGYTF. The CDR3 DNA sequence: TGTGCCAGCAGACCCATGGCGGGGCTTAACTATGGCTACACCTTC.

The chain links TRBV6-2 or TRBV6-3 to TRBJ2-6; weak D call: TRBD2 (5 bases). CDR3 length: 15 residues. Germline V gene data show CDR1 as MNHEY and CDR2 as SVGEGT. Trimming took off 5 bases at V and 2 bases at J, with 10 bases between the two ends. CDR3 loop: CASSNAGPGANVLTF. Written as DNA, the CDR3 is TGTGCCAGCAGTAACGCGGGCCCTGGGGCCAACGTCCTGACTTTC.

J is TRBJ1-1 and V is TRBV29-1, with D perhaps matching TRBD1 (5 bases). Deletions cut 7 bases from V and 3 bases from J, with 15 bases between. This CDR3 is built from 13 residues. The germline gives CDR1 SQVTM, CDR2 ANQGSEA. CDR3 protein: CSAGDETYTEAFF. Here the CDR3 DNA reads TGCAGCGCCGGGGACGAAACTTACACTGAAGCTTTCTTT.

The chain links TRBV7-9 to TRBJ1-1; possibly TRBD1 for D (5 bases). The CDR3 is 18 amino acids. The germline CDR1 and CDR2 sequences are SEHNR and FQNEAQ (reference sequence). With 2 bases removed from V and 1 base from J, the gap between germline ends came to 20 bases. The CDR3 loop is CASSLLGSGGIRNTEAFF. The CDR3 coding sequence is TGTGCCAGCAGCTTATTAGGGTCGGGGGGTATCCGGAACACTGAAGCTTTCTTT.